The clone carrying this T cell receptor (beta chain) was counted only a few times. The antigen is unknown. This sample is part of a study of T cells after yellow fever vaccination. The wider study: In the case of low-cell-number fractions, SMART-Seq v4 Ultra Low Input was used for preparation. General study results and limits: Few clonotypes appeared in both CD4 and CD8 compartments. Most clones from primary vaccination were detected again post-booster (just over 95% CD4, more than 85% CD8).

Generation of TCR cDNA used 5'RACE template switching (which added a universal primer site and UMIs). A single record per CDR3 protein comes from TCRdb applying MiXCR to the 5' RACE reads. The repertoire consists of hundreds of thousands of distinct CDR3 sequences, with 18% occurring once and the leading ten covering about 18%. CDR3 length: 13 amino acids. The germline gives CDR1 MGHRA, CDR2 YSYEKL. V was shortened by 1 base and J by 13 bases, with 16 bases between the two germline ends. The rearrangement links TRBV4-1 to TRBJ1-2; D is ambiguous. Here the sequenced sample was PBMCs, taken before the yellow fever booster vaccination. This receptor was identified in a man younger than 30 who received the YFV17D yellow fever vaccine. This CDR3 reads CASSQGVLPRATF. The CDR3 DNA is TGCGCCAGCAGCCAAGGAGTCCTCCCCCGAGCCACCTTC.